This T cell receptor beta chain derives from a study of blood T cell repertoires in COVID-19. CDR3 length equals 14 residues. The V and J ends lost 6 bases and 0 bases respectively, with 12 bases between them. Germline assignment: CDR1 MNHEY and CDR2 SMNVEV (reference sequence). Repertoires were generated with immunoSEQ multiplex PCR, while TCRdb's copy carries only in-frame clones and drops some. The sample has about 100,000 clones, roughly 88% seen once. Sample: peripheral blood. The chain combines TRBV27 with TRBJ2-7; D gene unclear. This sequence originates from a human donor in a cohort sampled during active COVID-19. CDR3 residues: CASRSRFGSYEQYF. DNA for the CDR3: TGTGCCAGCAGGTCCCGGTTCGGCTCCTACGAGCAGTACTTC.